The clone carrying this T cell receptor beta chain came up a few times. The data were taken from a study of patients and donors after allogeneic stem cell transplantation. The length of the CDR3 is 14 residues. Per germline, CDR1 DFQATT and CDR2 SNEGSKA (reference sequence). V was trimmed by 3 bases and J by 1 base, leaving 10 bases between them. TCRdb processed the RT-PCR reads anew with MiXCR; each CDR3 protein has one entry. The sample contains about a million distinct CDR3 sequences, roughly 18% of which appear only once. The clonotype originates from a human donor who was either an allogeneic HSCT recipient or a stem cell or donor lymphocyte infusion donor (not recorded which). It is not recorded whose cells these are; they may come from a transplant donor. The chain is built from TRBV20-1 and TRBJ2-1, with D unresolved. The sequenced sample consisted of blood, either unsorted or a sorted T cell fraction (not recorded which). CDR3 protein: CSARPQLSYNEQFF. The CDR3 nucleotides read TGCAGTGCTAGGCCCCAACTATCCTACAATGAGCAGTTCTTC.